A selection of T cell receptor beta chains follows, all from one sample in a study of cytomegalovirus exposure and HLA in healthy donors. Assay used: immunoSEQ multiplex PCR; TCRdb lists only in-frame clones, some missing. The sample has around 150,000 clones, around 10% seen once; the top ten hold roughly 7.2%. What was sequenced was PBMCs. These receptors all stem from a woman between 40 and 50 years old in good health and CMV-seropositive. CDR3s include the opening cysteine and the closing phenylalanine or tryptophan. Fields, in order: clone size, D gene, V gene, CDR3 length, J gene, CDR3 protein, CDR3 DNA. The D gene is left open where the match is weak. Clone size is not always given. Where it is, it says once, few, many or a class for expanded clones.

clone size: few
D gene: -
V gene: TRBV15
CDR3 length: 16
J gene: TRBJ2-7
CDR3 protein: CATSRDPAATPGEQYF
CDR3 DNA: TGTGCCACCAGCAGAGATCCAGCAGCGACCCCGGGAGAGCAGTACTTC

clone size: few
D gene: TRBD1
V gene: TRBV10-2
CDR3 length: 15
J gene: TRBJ1-6
CDR3 protein: CASRPTGSQNSPLHF
CDR3 DNA: TGCGCCAGCAGACCGACAGGGAGCCAGAATTCACCCCTCCACTTT

clone size: -
D gene: TRBD1
V gene: TRBV25-1
CDR3 length: 15
J gene: TRBJ1-2
CDR3 protein: CASSEYRGQGAGYTF
CDR3 DNA: TGTGCCAGCAGTGAATATAGGGGACAGGGGGCTGGCTACACCTTC

clone size: -
D gene: -
V gene: TRBV6-1
CDR3 length: 14
J gene: TRBJ2-3
CDR3 protein: CASSPRGEIDTQYF
CDR3 DNA: TGTGCCAGCAGTCCGCGGGGAGAGATAGATACGCAGTATTTT

clone size: -
D gene: -
V gene: TRBV6-6
CDR3 length: 14
J gene: TRBJ2-7
CDR3 protein: CASSPLAGIYEQYF
CDR3 DNA: TGTGCCAGCAGCCCCTTGGCAGGGATCTACGAGCAGTACTTC

clone size: few
D gene: TRBD1
V gene: TRBV19
CDR3 length: 14
J gene: TRBJ1-1
CDR3 protein: CASSLGTAIMGAFF
CDR3 DNA: TGTGCCAGTAGTTTGGGGACAGCGATCATGGGAGCTTTCTTT

clone size: few
D gene: TRBD1
V gene: TRBV5-1
CDR3 length: 14
J gene: TRBJ2-2
CDR3 protein: CASSLAQGAGELFF
CDR3 DNA: TGCGCCAGCAGCTTGGCACAGGGGGCCGGGGAGCTGTTTTTT

clone size: -
D gene: TRBD1
V gene: TRBV5-1
CDR3 length: 15
J gene: TRBJ1-2
CDR3 protein: CASSLPDRAVGGYTF
CDR3 DNA: TGCGCCAGCAGCTTGCCGGACAGGGCCGTGGGTGGCTACACCTTC

clone size: -
D gene: -
V gene: TRBV6-5
CDR3 length: 12
J gene: TRBJ1-2
CDR3 protein: CASSEDTYGYTF
CDR3 DNA: TGTGCCAGCAGTGAAGACACATATGGCTACACCTTC

clone size: -
D gene: -
V gene: TRBV5-1
CDR3 length: 12
J gene: TRBJ2-3
CDR3 protein: CASSLITDTQYF
CDR3 DNA: TGCGCCAGCAGCCTAATCACAGATACGCAGTATTTT

clone size: -
D gene: TRBD1
V gene: TRBV6-6
CDR3 length: 16
J gene: TRBJ2-2
CDR3 protein: CASSYLGQGAFGELFF
CDR3 DNA: TGTGCCAGCAGTTACTTGGGACAGGGGGCGTTCGGGGAGCTGTTTTTT

clone size: few
D gene: -
V gene: TRBV20-1
CDR3 length: 11
J gene: TRBJ1-1
CDR3 protein: CSVPGDTEAFF
CDR3 DNA: TGCAGTGTTCCGGGAGACACTGAAGCTTTCTTT

clone size: few
D gene: -
V gene: TRBV5-1
CDR3 length: 15
J gene: TRBJ2-1
CDR3 protein: CASSLRDTLWNEQFF
CDR3 DNA: TGCGCCAGCAGCTTGCGGGACACCTTGTGGAATGAGCAGTTCTTC

clone size: -
D gene: -
V gene: TRBV5-1
CDR3 length: 14
J gene: TRBJ2-7
CDR3 protein: CASSFEGSSYEQYF
CDR3 DNA: TGCGCCAGCAGCTTTGAGGGTTCCTCCTACGAGCAGTACTTC

clone size: -
D gene: -
V gene: TRBV2
CDR3 length: 15
J gene: TRBJ2-3
CDR3 protein: CASSLTPGVTDTQYF
CDR3 DNA: TGTGCCAGCAGTCTCACCCCAGGGGTGACAGATACGCAGTATTTT

clone size: -
D gene: -
V gene: TRBV18
CDR3 length: 14
J gene: TRBJ1-1
CDR3 protein: CASSPLTGGDEAFF
CDR3 DNA: TGTGCCAGCTCACCATTGACGGGAGGAGATGAAGCTTTCTTT

clone size: few
D gene: -
V gene: TRBV4-1
CDR3 length: 14
J gene: TRBJ1-2
CDR3 protein: CASSQPTGVSGYTF
CDR3 DNA: TGCGCCAGCAGCCAACCTACCGGGGTCTCTGGCTACACCTTC

clone size: -
D gene: TRBD1
V gene: TRBV6-6
CDR3 length: 15
J gene: TRBJ1-4
CDR3 protein: CASRPSEKGGGKLFF
CDR3 DNA: TGTGCCAGCAGACCCTCCGAGAAAGGGGGCGGAAAACTGTTTTTT

clone size: -
D gene: -
V gene: TRBV5-4
CDR3 length: 13
J gene: TRBJ1-1
CDR3 protein: CASRQGFNTEAFF
CDR3 DNA: TGTGCCAGCAGACAGGGATTTAACACTGAAGCTTTCTTT

clone size: few
D gene: TRBD1
V gene: TRBV11-1
CDR3 length: 13
J gene: TRBJ2-3
CDR3 protein: CASSLKGAGTQYF
CDR3 DNA: TGTGCCAGCAGCTTAAAGGGGGCCGGTACGCAGTATTTT

clone size: -
D gene: -
V gene: TRBV6-5
CDR3 length: 15
J gene: TRBJ2-5
CDR3 protein: CASSYSGSMRETQYF
CDR3 DNA: TGTGCCAGCAGTTACTCTGGGTCCATGCGGGAGACCCAGTACTTC

clone size: -
D gene: -
V gene: TRBV18
CDR3 length: 15
J gene: TRBJ1-3
CDR3 protein: CASSPSGSLRDTIYF
CDR3 DNA: TGTGCCAGCTCACCGTCCGGGTCATTACGGGACACCATATATTTT

clone size: few
D gene: -
V gene: TRBV19
CDR3 length: 14
J gene: TRBJ1-1
CDR3 protein: CASSQQGRYTEAFF
CDR3 DNA: TGTGCCAGTAGTCAACAGGGACGGTATACTGAAGCTTTCTTT

clone size: -
D gene: -
V gene: TRBV6-5
CDR3 length: 14
J gene: TRBJ2-7
CDR3 protein: CASSSRGYSYEQYF
CDR3 DNA: TGTGCCAGCAGTTCCCGGGGGTACTCCTACGAGCAGTACTTC

clone size: -
D gene: TRBD1
V gene: TRBV11-1
CDR3 length: 15
J gene: TRBJ1-6
CDR3 protein: CASSPDRAWDSPLHF
CDR3 DNA: TGTGCCAGCAGCCCCGACAGGGCTTGGGATTCACCCCTCCACTTT

clone size: few
D gene: TRBD1
V gene: TRBV11-2
CDR3 length: 15
J gene: TRBJ1-1
CDR3 protein: CASSAGTGDRGEAFF
CDR3 DNA: TGTGCCAGCAGCGCCGGAACAGGGGACAGGGGTGAAGCTTTCTTT

clone size: -
D gene: -
V gene: TRBV2
CDR3 length: 15
J gene: TRBJ1-2
CDR3 protein: CASSPLRQGNYGYTF
CDR3 DNA: TGTGCCAGCAGCCCTCTGCGGCAGGGGAACTATGGCTACACCTTC

clone size: -
D gene: TRBD1
V gene: TRBV5-4
CDR3 length: 14
J gene: TRBJ2-1
CDR3 protein: CASRGQGARDEQFF
CDR3 DNA: TGTGCCAGCAGGGGACAGGGGGCTCGGGATGAGCAGTTCTTC

clone size: few
D gene: -
V gene: TRBV6-5
CDR3 length: 14
J gene: TRBJ1-1
CDR3 protein: CASSYMQGNTEAFF
CDR3 DNA: TGTGCCAGCAGTTACATGCAGGGGAACACTGAAGCTTTCTTT

clone size: -
D gene: -
V gene: TRBV5-6
CDR3 length: 14
J gene: TRBJ1-4
CDR3 protein: CASSPIGRGEKLFF
CDR3 DNA: TGTGCCAGCAGCCCGATCGGGCGGGGTGAAAAACTGTTTTTT

clone size: many
D gene: TRBD1
V gene: TRBV6-5
CDR3 length: 15
J gene: TRBJ1-1
CDR3 protein: CASSYTDRVGTEAFF
CDR3 DNA: TGTGCCAGCAGTTACACCGACAGGGTAGGGACTGAAGCTTTCTTT

clone size: few
D gene: -
V gene: TRBV11-1
CDR3 length: 15
J gene: TRBJ2-2
CDR3 protein: CASSRWRDHTGELFF
CDR3 DNA: TGTGCCAGCAGCCGCTGGAGGGACCACACCGGGGAGCTGTTTTTT

clone size: -
D gene: -
V gene: TRBV9
CDR3 length: 13
J gene: TRBJ1-3
CDR3 protein: CASSVYPGNTIYF
CDR3 DNA: TGTGCCAGCAGCGTATATCCTGGAAACACCATATATTTT

clone size: -
D gene: TRBD1
V gene: TRBV19
CDR3 length: 15
J gene: TRBJ1-2
CDR3 protein: CASSIIGQGASGYTF
CDR3 DNA: TGTGCCAGTAGTATAATCGGACAGGGGGCCTCGGGCTACACCTTC

clone size: few
D gene: TRBD1
V gene: TRBV7-8
CDR3 length: 15
J gene: TRBJ1-5
CDR3 protein: CASSLGRQGGQPQHF
CDR3 DNA: TGTGCCAGCAGCTTAGGAAGACAGGGAGGTCAGCCCCAGCATTTT

clone size: few
D gene: TRBD1
V gene: TRBV5-1
CDR3 length: 15
J gene: TRBJ2-3
CDR3 protein: CASSRDRGGTDTQYF
CDR3 DNA: TGCGCCAGCAGCCGCGACAGGGGCGGGACAGATACGCAGTATTTT

clone size: -
D gene: TRBD1
V gene: TRBV11-2
CDR3 length: 16
J gene: TRBJ1-1
CDR3 protein: CASSGGTGEGNTEAFF
CDR3 DNA: TGTGCCAGCAGCGGAGGGACAGGGGAAGGGAACACTGAAGCTTTCTTT

clone size: -
D gene: TRBD1
V gene: TRBV4-1
CDR3 length: 15
J gene: TRBJ1-4
CDR3 protein: CASSTYRGGIEKLFF
CDR3 DNA: TGCGCCAGCAGCACTTACAGGGGCGGGATCGAAAAACTGTTTTTT

clone size: -
D gene: -
V gene: TRBV7-9
CDR3 length: 15
J gene: TRBJ2-5
CDR3 protein: CASSLVGQSQETQYF
CDR3 DNA: TGTGCCAGCAGCTTAGTAGGACAGTCCCAAGAGACCCAGTACTTC

clone size: -
D gene: -
V gene: TRBV6-1
CDR3 length: 13
J gene: TRBJ1-2
CDR3 protein: CASSGFRNYGYTF
CDR3 DNA: TGTGCCAGCAGTGGCTTCAGGAACTATGGCTACACCTTC

clone size: few
D gene: -
V gene: TRBV7-9
CDR3 length: 15
J gene: TRBJ1-4
CDR3 protein: CASSLAQGADEKLFF
CDR3 DNA: TGTGCCAGCAGCTTAGCACAGGGCGCTGATGAAAAACTGTTTTTT

clone size: few
D gene: TRBD2
V gene: TRBV11-2
CDR3 length: 16
J gene: TRBJ2-1
CDR3 protein: CASTFSGGGLYNEQFF
CDR3 DNA: TGTGCCAGCACCTTCAGCGGGGGGGGTCTCTACAATGAGCAGTTCTTC

clone size: few
D gene: -
V gene: TRBV19
CDR3 length: 19
J gene: TRBJ1-1
CDR3 protein: CASSIPQGTWQGSRTEAFF
CDR3 DNA: TGTGCCAGTAGTATCCCTCAGGGGACATGGCAGGGGTCAAGGACTGAAGCTTTCTTT

clone size: few
D gene: TRBD2
V gene: TRBV9
CDR3 length: 17
J gene: TRBJ2-1
CDR3 protein: CASSVDSELAGYNEQFF
CDR3 DNA: TGTGCCAGCAGCGTTGATTCCGAACTAGCGGGGTACAATGAGCAGTTCTTC

clone size: -
D gene: -
V gene: TRBV6-1
CDR3 length: 15
J gene: TRBJ1-2
CDR3 protein: CASSETWVSVYGYTF
CDR3 DNA: TGTGCCAGCAGTGAAACCTGGGTCAGCGTCTATGGCTACACCTTC

clone size: few
D gene: -
V gene: TRBV6-5
CDR3 length: 12
J gene: TRBJ1-2
CDR3 protein: CASSSTDYGYTF
CDR3 DNA: TGTGCCAGCAGTTCTACAGACTATGGCTACACCTTC

clone size: few
D gene: -
V gene: TRBV6-5
CDR3 length: 14
J gene: TRBJ1-6
CDR3 protein: CASTTGVYNSPLHF
CDR3 DNA: TGTGCCAGCACCACGGGAGTGTATAATTCACCCCTCCACTTT